This TCR beta chain was observed in a study of CD4 T cells in relation to SARS-CoV-2 and coronaviruses (dated by TCRdb to the early 2020s). Study-wide context: In the ViraFEST assay, PBMCs were grown with antigen for approximately ten days, and TCR beta CDR3s were then sequenced to identify antigen-specific clonal expansions. An HIV-1 Nef peptide pool or a no-peptide culture served as the negative reference condition. Shared crossreactive spike epitopes were mapped to their HLA restriction using patient-derived lymphoblastoid cell lines. At the level of individual TCR clonotypes, the study evaluated whether memory CD4+ T cells crossreact between the spike proteins of SARS-CoV-2 and those of common cold coronaviruses. The Adaptive Biotechnologies TCR-sequencing kit was used for samples from a few pre-COVID donors and for the naive versus memory experiments, whereas the other data were Illumina-based. Expansion assays from other donors in the study were sequenced with a different, Illumina-based TCR-beta assay. Paper-wide results and their limitations: Because the crossreactivity analysis focused on spike protein, crossreactivity against other viral proteins was not assessed. Because no donor provided both pre-pandemic and post-infection samples, tracing the source of pre-existing responses was limited. Small numbers of patients and of tested TCRs limited the study. Crossreactive clones showed significantly weaker SARS-CoV-2-driven expansion than monoreactive clones, consistent with antigenic imprinting. Memory CD4+ clonotypes crossrecognizing SARS-CoV-2 and at least one common cold coronavirus spike were found in 60% to 70% of donors.

In the case of this clone: Its antigen is still unknown. One base away there is no much larger clone; base qualities are not given.

The library came from the immunoSEQ multiplex PCR assay. On the authors' methods: During preprocessing, nonproductive sequences were removed, as were CDR3s that did not start with C, did not end with F or W, or were shorter than 7 amino acids. The MANAFEST web app was used to call antigen-specific clonotypes on the basis of expansion compared with the reference and with other culture wells. A clone counted as positive if significantly expanded in 2 of 3 replicate wells versus the reference culture at FDR below 0.05. Positive clones also required significant expansion versus all other tandem wells and an odds ratio above 5. CDR3 homology was quantified as pairwise Levenshtein distance, calculated with the stringdist R package after three terminal residues were trimmed from each end. TCRdb limited this immuneACCESS table to in-frame rearrangements with V and J called. A share of clones is missing; checked studies link under half to unresolved V genes, and the rest is unexplained. The D gene and trimming were derived from the DNA, and the V and J assignments and clone size from that table. The sample data list roughly 10,000 clones, and less than 80% of these were observed just once. The top ten clonotypes cover over 15% of the sample.

CD4+ T cells from unexposed donors were collected before the COVID-19 pandemic (2011-2018). After 10 days of culture, CD4+ T cells were isolated with the EasySep CD4+ T cell isolation kit. As cell number allowed, CD4+ T cells from unexposed donors were tested for reactivity to SARS-CoV-2 S and N and to four common cold coronavirus spike pools. PBMCs were cultured at about 1.9 million per well in IMDM supplemented with around 5% human AB serum and approximately 9.8 IU/ml IL-2. Half of the culture medium was replaced with fresh IL-2-containing medium on days 3 and 7. Each peptide culture condition was generally run in triplicate replicate wells. The leukapheresis product for the unexposed donors was obtained through commercial purchase. PBMCs were isolated from leukapheresis product or whole blood by Ficoll-Paque PLUS gradient centrifugation. PBMCs were either used fresh in the expansion assay or cryopreserved at -140 degrees C. The QIAamp Micro DNA Kit was used to extract genomic DNA from the CD4+ T cells.

The specimen was CD4+ T cells from PBMCs, cultured in vitro. The TCR sequence derives from a human donor in good health.

The CDR3 protein: CASSLGMGGTEAFF. The DNA is as follows: TGTGCCAGCAGCTTAGGGATGGGAGGCACTGAAGCTTTCTTT. Here the chain combines TRBV11-2 and TRBJ1-1; no D gene is confidently identified. The V and J ends are trimmed by 1 base and 4 bases, leaving 10 bases between them. The CDR3, from cysteine to phenylalanine, totals 14 residues. Only the CDR3 DNA stays, 42 bases, in frame from base 1. Taken from the germline V gene, the CDR1 and CDR2 loops are SGHAT and FQNNGV.